This T cell receptor beta chain was captured in a study of regulatory T cells in long-lasting Graves disease. Regarding this clonotype: Sequence at one end of the junction differs from germline and may be a read error.

This CDR3 comprises 11 residues. Germline assignment: CDR1 GTSNPN and CDR2 SVGIG (reference sequence). Time point described: persistent/refractory GD, antithyroid drugs over 5 years with positive TRAb. Researchers made the TCR library from RNA that was extracted from PBMCs. Around 9 milliliters of peripheral blood were drawn into EDTA tubes. TCR beta libraries were built with iRepertoire HTBI primers and Arm-PCR of CDR3 regions. A single record per CDR3 protein comes from TCRdb applying MiXCR to the multiplex PCR reads. The data contain 700,000 or so distinct CDR3 sequences, 30% of them singletons. Specimen: peripheral blood mononuclear cells (PBMCs), collected when the disease was refractory, from a patient treated with antithyroid drugs. The V and J genes are TRBV30 and TRBJ1-2; no definite D call. This receptor was identified in a female donor with Graves disease. This CDR3 reads CALTAFSSYAF. CDR3 nucleotides: TGTGCCCTTACAGCCTTTTCGAGCTACGCCTTC.